Presented here are 10 T cell receptor beta chains from one specimen sequenced in a study of neurological immune-mediated disorders. MiXCR, applied by TCRdb to the 5' RACE reads, yields one record per CDR3 protein. This table holds approximately 60,000 distinct CDR3 sequences, under 5% found once. The specimen was PBMCs. All receptors derive from a man aged 45 to 65 with multiple sclerosis.

Comment on this clonotype: An end of the junction does not agree with germline; a read error may underlie this. The chain employs TRBV12-3 or TRBV12-4 and TRBJ1-5; 10 bases match TRBD1. There are 14 residues in the CDR3. The CDR3 loop reads CASRDRGPNQPQNF. The CDR3, as DNA: TGTGCCAGCAGAGACAGGGGGCCGAATCAGCCCCAGAATTTT.

Ten or more counts support this clonotype. V and J are TRBV7-9 and TRBJ2-5, with 10 positions matching TRBD1. V lost 5 bases and J lost 2; bases outside the gene matches: 8. The CDR3 has 16 residues. CDR1 is SEHNR, CDR2 FQNEAQ, per germline (reference sequence). The CDR3 region is CASSESGTGAQETQYF. CDR3 DNA sequence: TGTGCCAGCAGCGAAAGCGGGACAGGGGCTCAAGAGACCCAGTACTTC. The variable domain in full, completed from reference TRBV7-9 and TRBJ2-5, reads DTGVSQNPRHKITKRGQNVTFRCDPISEHNRLYWYRQTLGQGPEFLTYFQNEAQLEKSRLLSDRFSAERPKGSFSTLEIQRTEQGDSAMYLCASSESGTGAQETQYFGPGTRLLVL.

This clonotype was detected ten times or more. J is TRBJ2-7 and V is TRBV20-1, with 7 positions matching TRBD1. With V trimmed by 6 bases and J by 4 bases, 9 bases remained unmatched. The CDR3 length is 13 residues. Germline V CDR1 and CDR2: DFQATT, SNEGSKA (reference sequence). The CDR3 DNA reads TGCAGTGCCCCTAAACAGGGGCAGTACGAGCAGTACTTC. Amino acid sequence: CSAPKQGQYEQYF.

This clonotype was recorded many times. This chain connects TRBV12-3 or TRBV12-4 to TRBJ2-3; 9 nucleotides agree with TRBD2. V gave up 7 bases and J gave up 7 bases; unmatched junction bases: 3. The CDR3 loop spans 12 amino acids. CDR3 nucleotide sequence: TGTGCCAGCACTAGCGGGGCCCATACGCAGTATTTT. Translation: CASTSGAHTQYF.

This clonotype was detected many times. The chain has TRBV6-2 or TRBV6-3 and TRBJ2-2; D call uncertain. CDR3 size: 13 residues. Germline lookup yields CDR1 MNHEY and CDR2 SVGEGT. Trimming removed 1 base at V and 7 bases at J, with 7 bases between. CDR3 sequence: CASSYFSGGELFF. CDR3 coding DNA: TGTGCCAGCAGTTACTTTAGTGGCGGGGAGCTGTTTTTT.

The J gene is TRBJ2-6, the V gene TRBV20-1, with 12 bases matching TRBD1. J lost 4 bases, V lost 5 bases, and 6 bases had no gene match. Germline CDR1 DFQATT, CDR2 SNEGSKA (reference sequence). The CDR3 loop spans 16 amino acids. The chain's CDR3 is CSAGGQGAPGANVLTF. The CDR3 DNA follows: TGCAGTGCTGGGGGACAGGGGGCGCCCGGGGCCAACGTCCTGACTTTC.

This clonotype was counted many times. The chain employs TRBV5-1 and TRBJ2-3; 10 positions agree with TRBD2. With V trimmed by 5 bases and J by 6 bases, 3 bases remained unmatched. Germline V gives CDR1 SGHRS, CDR2 YFSETQ. This CDR3 is built from 13 residues. In nucleotides, the CDR3 is TGCGCCAGCAGACTGACTAGCGGGGATACGCAGTATTTT. Its protein product is CASRLTSGDTQYF.

The sample holds many counts of this clonotype. CDR3 bases: TGCGCCAGCGGAGGCGGAAGGGACCGTAATGAAAAACTGTTTTTT. This translates into CASGGGRDRNEKLFF. This chain links TRBV5-1 with TRBJ1-4; TRBD1 is a possible D gene (5 bases). CDR1 and CDR2 (germline): SGHRS, YFSETQ. Trimming removed 7 bases at V and 4 bases at J, with 17 bases between. The CDR3 has 15 amino acids. The full variable domain, rest sourced from reference TRBV5-1 and TRBJ1-4, is KAGVTQTPRYLIKTRGQQVTLSCSPISGHRSVSWYQQTPGQGLQFLFEYFSETQRNKGNFPGRFSGRQFSNSRSEMNVSTLELGDSALYLCASGGGRDRNEKLFFGSGTQLSVL.

This clonotype was recorded at least ten times. The rearrangement uses TRBV4-3 and TRBJ2-7, with D perhaps given as TRBD1 or TRBD2 (6 bases each). V was cut by 3 bases and J by 4 bases, with 16 bases left in between. CDR1 is LGHNA and CDR2 is YSLEER in the germline V gene. The CDR3 has 15 residues. For the CDR3, the DNA is TGCGCCAGCAGCCAGACGCGGGACAAGACTTACGAGCAGTACTTC. As protein: CASSQTRDKTYEQYF.

This clonotype was observed many times. The V gene is TRBV20-1, the J gene TRBJ2-5, with TRBD1 identical over 8 bases. The germline V gene has CDR1 DFQATT and CDR2 SNEGSKA (reference sequence). The CDR3 is made up of 14 amino acids. V was pared by 1 base and J by 1 base, with 2 bases of the junction left unmatched. CDR3 nucleotide sequence: TGCAGTGCTAGAGTCGGACAGGGCCAAGAGACCCAGTACTTC. It yields the protein CSARVGQGQETQYF.